The 8 T cell receptor beta chains in this list originate from one sample, sequenced in a study of Tregs in tolerant kidney transplant recipients. Profiling relied on immunoSEQ multiplex PCR, and the TCRdb table lists in-frame clones only, not all of them. The sample includes roughly 14,000 clones, more than 80% of them seen just once. Sequencing input: CD8+ T cells from blood. These receptors all stem from a human donor in good health.

The chain employs TRBV2 and TRBJ2-1, with TRBD2 matching over 12 bases. Germline-derived CDR1 and CDR2 are SNHLY and FYNNEI. CDR3 length: 16 amino acids. With 4 bases clipped from V and 6 bases from J, the junction kept 7 bases outside the gene matches. CDR3 nucleotides: TGTGCCAGCAGTGGACCGGCTAGCGGGAGGGCCAATGAGCAGTTCTTC. Protein: CASSGPASGRANEQFF.

The rearrangement joins TRBV27 to TRBJ2-2; D call uncertain. The CDR3 length is 11 residues. CDR1 MNHEY and CDR2 SMNVEV come from the germline V gene (reference sequence). V dropped 3 bases and J dropped 8 bases, with 4 bases sitting between them. CDR3 amino acids: CASSFAGELFF. Written as DNA, the CDR3 is TGTGCCAGCAGTTTTGCGGGGGAGCTGTTTTTT.

The genes are TRBV9 and TRBJ2-5; D is perhaps TRBD1 (5 bases). The assigned J gene may be wrong: the sequence end matches TRBJ2-7 better. Germline V lookup: CDR1 SGDLS, CDR2 YYNGEE. CDR3 length equals 13 residues. The CDR3: CASSPRGRDEQYF. Written as DNA, the CDR3 is TGTGCCAGCAGCCCTAGGGGCAGGGACGAGCAGTACTTC.

V gene TRBV18 combines with J gene TRBJ1-4; no definite D call. The CDR3 is 14 residues long. Between the trimmed V and J ends, which lost 4 bases and 4 bases, there was a span of 10 bases. Germline V gene sequence: CDR1 KGHSH, CDR2 LQKENI. The CDR3 coding sequence is TGTGCCAGCTCACGGGCCCGGCTTAATGAAAAACTGTTTTTT. Translated: CASSRARLNEKLFF.

The table lists this clone with a count of one. The chain combines TRBV13 with TRBJ2-3; 10 positions agree with TRBD2. The length of the CDR3 is 18 residues. Germline CDR1 is PRHDT and CDR2 is FYEKMQ (reference sequence). The V and J ends lost 5 bases and 2 bases, in that order; junction bases with no gene match: 13. Written as DNA, the CDR3 is TGTGCCAGCAGCCCTGACCCACTAGCGGGACCTCTCACAGATACGCAGTATTTT. This encodes CASSPDPLAGPLTDTQYF.

V is TRBV9 and J is TRBJ1-1, with 7 positions matching TRBD1. After removal of 1 base from V and 4 bases from J, the junction contained 4 bases not matched to a gene. This CDR3 has 14 residues. In germline, CDR1 is SGDLS, CDR2 YYNGEE. The CDR3 here is CASSVTGAGTEAFF. CDR3 in DNA: TGTGCCAGCAGCGTAACAGGGGCCGGCACTGAAGCTTTCTTT.

CDR3 DNA: TGTGCCAGTAGTAGGGTACAAAACTCCTACGAGCAGTACTTC. The encoded protein is CASSRVQNSYEQYF. The V call is TRBV19, the J call TRBJ2-7; D gene ambiguous. The CDR3 length is 14 residues. V was clipped by 4 bases and J by 0 bases, with 10 bases between them. CDR1 LNHDA and CDR2 SQIVND come from the germline V gene (reference sequence).

The rearrangement links TRBV5-1 to TRBJ2-3; 13 bases map to TRBD2. Germline V gene lookup returns CDR1 SGHRS and CDR2 YFSETQ. Trimming removed 4 bases from V and 2 bases from J; junction bases left unmatched: 4. This CDR3 is 16 amino acids long. CDR3 amino acids: CASSPGTSGATDTQYF. The CDR3 DNA is TGCGCCAGCAGCCCGGGGACTAGCGGGGCCACAGATACGCAGTATTTT.